This TCR beta chain was obtained from a study of shared clonotypes between healthy human individuals. Every subset's genomic DNA went evenly onto several immunoSEQ plates. TCRdb's copy holds only in-frame clones and misses some; the assay was immunoSEQ multiplex PCR. The table has approximately 2,200,000 clones, 93% seen once. Naive CD8 cells lacked CD45RO and underwent positive selection for CCR7, leaving out terminally differentiated effector memory CD45RA+ cells. Recent acute infections and vaccinations were absent in the healthy HIV-negative adult donors. The CDR3 extends over 17 amino acids. Germline CDR1 ENHRY, CDR2 SYGVKD. V lost 3 bases, J lost 3 bases, and 9 bases stayed unmatched. Study-level findings and limits: For sorted subsets, rarefaction showed incomplete sequencing despite large depth. Among the subsets, naive ones generally showed larger estimated richness than memory ones.

Concerning this clone itself: What it binds is not known.

The chain couples TRBV10-3 to TRBJ2-5; 11 bases are shared with TRBD2. The clonotype was recovered from a man aged 18 to 30 in good health. Some clones in this sample may be carry-over from other donors' samples. Input material: naive CD8+ T cells from PBMCs. CDR3 DNA: TGTGCCATCAGTGAAGGAGGTAGCGGGAGGGTGAAAGAGACCCAGTACTTC. Protein product: CAISEGGSGRVKETQYF.